The clone carrying this TCR beta chain showed up just once. Its antigen is unknown. Between the trimmed V and J ends, which lost 1 base and 0 bases, there was a span of 14 bases. This CDR3 is 17 amino acids long. Germline V gives CDR1 MGHDK, CDR2 SYGVNS. Generated by immunoSEQ multiplex PCR, the TCRdb table keeps only in-frame clones and is missing some. Among just over 2,000,000 clones listed, about 95% were seen once. The data derive from a study of shared clonotypes between healthy human individuals. Study-level points and caveats: Few donors limited the genetic and exposure-history diversity represented.

Naive CD8 cells, CD45RO-negative and positively selected for CCR7, excluded terminally differentiated effector memory CD45RA+ cells. Material: naive CD8+ T cells sorted from blood. The V and J genes are TRBV25-1 and TRBJ2-3; tentatively, D is TRBD1 or TRBD2 (5 bases each). This sequence was found in a man between 18 and 29 years old in good health. The CDR3 here is CASSELRPWGSTDTQYF. CDR3 DNA: TGTGCCAGCAGTGAATTACGGCCGTGGGGGAGCACAGATACGCAGTATTTT.